This T cell receptor (beta chain) derives from a study of CD8+ T cells in alopecia areata. The study's findings and limits: Clonality in lesional scalp, especially alopecia totalis/universalis, exceeded that of normal scalp. Scalp samples also yield sequences from resident alphabeta T cells of normal skin.

This clone was recorded only once. Its antigen is as yet unknown. Germline lookup yields CDR1 GTSNPN and CDR2 SVGIG (reference sequence). The germline V and J ends were trimmed by 7 bases and 4 bases, with 20 bases remaining between them. The CDR3 is 14 residues long. Extraction and reverse transcription of RNA yielded cDNA as the sequencing template. Assay used: immunoSEQ multiplex PCR; TCRdb lists only in-frame clones, some missing. Among 140,000 or so clones listed, about two thirds were seen once. Material: CD8+ T cells sorted from blood. The receptor was derived from a human donor in good health. V gene TRBV30 combines with J gene TRBJ2-7, with D possibly matching TRBD1 (5 bases). CDR3 bases: TGTGCCTCGGGCAGGGATGCGGTACCTTACGAGCAGTACTTC. Encoded protein: CASGRDAVPYEQYF.